Below, one T cell receptor beta chain is given with its context. What it binds is not known. CDR3 length: 16 amino acids. Assay: immunoSEQ multiplex PCR; the TCRdb copy retains only in-frame clones and omits some. The table includes millions of clones, roughly 94% detected once. These data are taken from a study of shared clonotypes between healthy human individuals. CD4+ cell separation produced CD45RA+ naive and CD45RA-negative memory subsets. Study-level results: When compared with the clonotypes that were shared by all four sorted-subset donors, the non-shared clonotypes turned out to have lower generation probabilities.

This TCR was recovered from a man younger than 35 in good health. The sequenced material came from naive CD4+ T cells sorted from blood. The subset was: CD45RA+ positively selected. The genes are TRBV21-1 and TRBJ2-5. TRBV21-1 is a pseudogene locus. The CDR3 DNA reads TGTGCCAGCAGCACTTCCCGGACGAAGGGTTTAGAGACCCAGTACTTC. Translating it yields CASSTSRTKGLETQYF.